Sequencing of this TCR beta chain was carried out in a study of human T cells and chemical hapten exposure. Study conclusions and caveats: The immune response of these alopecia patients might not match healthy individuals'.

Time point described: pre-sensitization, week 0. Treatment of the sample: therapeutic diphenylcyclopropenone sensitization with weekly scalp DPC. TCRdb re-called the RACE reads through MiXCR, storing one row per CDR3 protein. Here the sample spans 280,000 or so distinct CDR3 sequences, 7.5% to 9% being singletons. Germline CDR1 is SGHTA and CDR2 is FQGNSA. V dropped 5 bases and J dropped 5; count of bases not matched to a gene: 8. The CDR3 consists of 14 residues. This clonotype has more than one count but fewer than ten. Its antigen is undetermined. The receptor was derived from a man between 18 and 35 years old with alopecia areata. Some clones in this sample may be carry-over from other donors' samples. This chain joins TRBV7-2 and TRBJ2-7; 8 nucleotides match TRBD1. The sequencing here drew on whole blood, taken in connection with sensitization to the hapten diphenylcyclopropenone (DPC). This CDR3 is CASSLLDRANEQYF. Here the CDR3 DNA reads TGTGCCAGCAGCCTACTGGACAGGGCTAACGAGCAGTACTTC.